This T cell receptor beta chain is from a study of regulatory T cells in long-lasting Graves disease. For TCR beta, libraries came from iRepertoire HTBI primers and Arm-PCR of CDR3 regions. Each CDR3 protein is one row after TCRdb ran MiXCR on the multiplex PCR reads. Altogether about 660,000 distinct CDR3 sequences are present, about 32% being singletons, with the ten largest covering about two fifths. In regard to this clonotype: The target antigen is unknown.

Study results and limitations: Small sample size may have lowered accuracy.

Time point denoted: persistent/refractory GD, antithyroid drugs over 5 years with positive TRAb. The TCR library was made from RNA extracted from PBMCs. This TCR was sampled from a female donor with Graves disease. The specimen was peripheral blood mononuclear cells (PBMCs), collected when the disease was refractory, from a patient treated with antithyroid drugs.

The CDR3 sequence is CASSYPPGEKLFF. The DNA of the CDR3 is TGTGCCAGCAGTTACCCGCCTGGTGAAAAACTGTTTTTT. V and J are TRBV6-5 and TRBJ1-4; no reliable D call. The CDR3 totals 13 residues. V was shortened by 2 bases and J by 7 bases, with 8 bases between the two germline ends. CDR1 is MNHEY, CDR2 SVGAGI, per germline.